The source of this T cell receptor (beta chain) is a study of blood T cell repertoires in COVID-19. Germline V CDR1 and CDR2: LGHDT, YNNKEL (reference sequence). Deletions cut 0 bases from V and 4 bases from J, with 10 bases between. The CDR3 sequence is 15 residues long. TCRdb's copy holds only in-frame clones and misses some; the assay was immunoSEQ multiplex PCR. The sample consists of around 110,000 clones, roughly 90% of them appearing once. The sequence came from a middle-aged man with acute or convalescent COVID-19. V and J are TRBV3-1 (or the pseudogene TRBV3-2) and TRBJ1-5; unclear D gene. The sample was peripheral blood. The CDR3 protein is CASSQDYTINQPQHF. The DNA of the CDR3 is TGTGCCAGCAGCCAAGACTACACTATAAATCAGCCCCAGCATTTT.